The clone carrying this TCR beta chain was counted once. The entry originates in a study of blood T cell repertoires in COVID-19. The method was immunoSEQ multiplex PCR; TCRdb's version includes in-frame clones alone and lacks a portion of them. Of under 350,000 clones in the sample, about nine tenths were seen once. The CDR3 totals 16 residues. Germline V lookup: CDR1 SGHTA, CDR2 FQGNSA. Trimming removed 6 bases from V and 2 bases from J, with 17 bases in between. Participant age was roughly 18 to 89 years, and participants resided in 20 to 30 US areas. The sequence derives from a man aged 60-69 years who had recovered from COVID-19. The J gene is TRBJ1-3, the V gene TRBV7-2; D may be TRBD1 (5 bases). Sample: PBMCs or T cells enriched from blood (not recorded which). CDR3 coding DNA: TGTGCCAGCAGACTCTTCGGGGGGATCCCTGGAAACACCATATATTTT. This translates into CASRLFGGIPGNTIYF.